This T cell receptor (beta chain) stems from a study of OX40 agonist ivuxolimab in advanced cancers. Whole-study results and caveats: Blood T cells, both CD4+ and CD8+, expanded clonally by week 6 at 0.1 to 3.0 mg/kg.

Germline V gives CDR1 SGHTA, CDR2 FQGNSA. Losses at the gene ends were 2 bases for V and 5 bases for J; bases not matched to a gene: 5. The CDR3 is made up of 14 amino acids. Note on this clone: Its antigen is unknown.

Some clones are missing from TCRdb's copy, which holds only in-frame ones; the method was immunoSEQ multiplex PCR. The data hold 57,000 or so clones, with around 83% observed a single time. It was autoimmune disease history or systemic immunosuppression that excluded patients. The chain recombines TRBV7-2 with TRBJ1-2; 7 nucleotides align to TRBD1. The source is an adult with an advanced solid tumor such as melanoma, head and neck, liver or kidney cancer. Sequencing used CD4+ or CD8+ T cells sorted from blood, obtained in a trial of the OX40 agonist ivuxolimab. The CDR3 sequence: CASSLFGQEYGYTF. The DNA for the CDR3 is TGTGCCAGCAGCTTATTCGGACAGGAGTATGGCTACACCTTC.